The rows below give T cell receptor beta chains drawn from one sample of a study of long-term antiretroviral therapy in people with HIV. Assay used: immunoSEQ multiplex PCR; TCRdb lists only in-frame clones, some missing. The sample consists of approximately 27,000 clones, around 90% of them appearing once. The sample in question was unsorted PBMCs, obtained 5.2 years after starting antiretroviral therapy. These receptors originate from a woman aged 40-49 years with HIV. Each CDR3 is given with its conserved first and last residue. D genes are given only for firm matches. Expanded clones are given a class, and other clones once, few, many or no size at all.

J gene: TRBJ1-2
clone size: -
D gene: -
V gene: TRBV29-1
CDR3 DNA: TGCAGCGTTGAATTACCCGATGGCTACACCTTC
CDR3 protein: CSVELPDGYTF

J gene: TRBJ1-2
clone size: -
D gene: -
V gene: TRBV19
CDR3 DNA: TGTGCCAGTAGAGACGTTCGAGATGGCTACACCTTC
CDR3 protein: CASRDVRDGYTF

J gene: TRBJ1-1
clone size: -
D gene: TRBD1
V gene: TRBV19
CDR3 DNA: TGTGCCAGTAGGCATCAGGGGGAGTATAGTGAAGCTTTCTTT
CDR3 protein: CASRHQGEYSEAFF

J gene: TRBJ2-3
clone size: -
D gene: -
V gene: TRBV15
CDR3 DNA: TGTGCCACCAGCCGGTACGGGGCAGGAGATACGCAGTATTTT
CDR3 protein: CATSRYGAGDTQYF

J gene: TRBJ2-3
clone size: -
D gene: TRBD1
V gene: TRBV6-1
CDR3 DNA: TGTGCCAGCACCGGGACAGGGGTCACAGATACGCAGTATTTT
CDR3 protein: CASTGTGVTDTQYF

J gene: TRBJ1-6
clone size: -
D gene: TRBD1
V gene: TRBV6-5
CDR3 DNA: TGTGCCAGCAGTTACTGGACAGGGGTGGATTCACCCCTCCACTTT
CDR3 protein: CASSYWTGVDSPLHF

J gene: TRBJ2-7
clone size: few
D gene: -
V gene: TRBV4-3
CDR3 DNA: TGCGCCAGCAGCCAAGATCAACGGCTAGCGTGGGAGCAGTACTTC
CDR3 protein: CASSQDQRLAWEQYF

J gene: TRBJ1-2
clone size: -
D gene: -
V gene: TRBV30
CDR3 DNA: TGTGCCTGGAGTCCGGACGGCAACTATGGCTACACCTTC
CDR3 protein: CAWSPDGNYGYTF

J gene: TRBJ2-3
clone size: -
D gene: TRBD2
V gene: TRBV5-1
CDR3 DNA: TGCGCCAGCAGCTTGACTAGCGGGAGAGGGGGACCTAGCACAGATACGCAGTATTTT
CDR3 protein: CASSLTSGRGGPSTDTQYF

J gene: TRBJ2-7
clone size: -
D gene: TRBD1
V gene: TRBV19
CDR3 DNA: TGTGCCAGTAGTATGGACAGGGTTGGCCACGAGCAGTACTTC
CDR3 protein: CASSMDRVGHEQYF

J gene: TRBJ2-1
clone size: -
D gene: TRBD2
V gene: TRBV27
CDR3 DNA: TGTGCCAGCAGCATCAGCGGGGTCAACTCCTACAATGAGCAGTTCTTC
CDR3 protein: CASSISGVNSYNEQFF

J gene: TRBJ2-7
clone size: -
D gene: -
V gene: TRBV19
CDR3 DNA: TGTGCCAGTAGTATAGAACTAGCCTACGAGCAGTACTTC
CDR3 protein: CASSIELAYEQYF

J gene: TRBJ2-5
clone size: -
D gene: TRBD1
V gene: TRBV29-1
CDR3 DNA: TGCAGCGCTGTGGGACAGGGGGCGATTTTGGTAGAGACCCAGTACTTC
CDR3 protein: CSAVGQGAILVETQYF

J gene: TRBJ2-7
clone size: -
D gene: TRBD2
V gene: TRBV19
CDR3 DNA: TGTGCCAGTAGTTCTCCTAGGACTAGCGGGAGCTACGAGCAGTACTTC
CDR3 protein: CASSSPRTSGSYEQYF

J gene: TRBJ2-3
clone size: -
D gene: TRBD2
V gene: TRBV11-2
CDR3 DNA: TGTGCCACCTCAAGGGGCCGGGGAGGGACGCAGTATTTT
CDR3 protein: CATSRGRGGTQYF

J gene: TRBJ2-2
clone size: -
D gene: -
V gene: TRBV21-1
CDR3 DNA: TGTGCCAGCAGCCCCTCTGCCGGGGAGCTGTTTTTT
CDR3 protein: CASSPSAGELFF

J gene: TRBJ1-2
clone size: few
D gene: -
V gene: TRBV19
CDR3 DNA: TGTGCCGGATCTCCGGGAATGGACTACCATGGCTACACCTTC
CDR3 protein: CAGSPGMDYHGYTF

J gene: TRBJ2-7
clone size: -
D gene: -
V gene: TRBV25-1
CDR3 DNA: TGTGCCAGCAGTCGGTCCTACGAGCAGTACTTC
CDR3 protein: CASSRSYEQYF

J gene: TRBJ1-1
clone size: -
D gene: -
V gene: TRBV19
CDR3 DNA: TGTGCCAGTAGTATCCCGGTTGGTTCCACTGAAGCTTTCTTT
CDR3 protein: CASSIPVGSTEAFF

J gene: TRBJ1-1
clone size: -
D gene: TRBD1
V gene: TRBV6-5
CDR3 DNA: TGTGCCAGCAGTTACGCCCACAGGGGAAACACTGAAGCTTTCTTT
CDR3 protein: CASSYAHRGNTEAFF

J gene: TRBJ2-5
clone size: -
D gene: -
V gene: TRBV19
CDR3 DNA: TGTGCCAGTAGTCAACCAACAGGGATTCGGGAGACCCAGTACTTC
CDR3 protein: CASSQPTGIRETQYF

J gene: TRBJ1-3
clone size: -
D gene: -
V gene: TRBV29-1
CDR3 DNA: TGCAGCGTTGCAATATCTGGAAACACCATATATTTT
CDR3 protein: CSVAISGNTIYF

J gene: TRBJ1-5
clone size: -
D gene: -
V gene: TRBV6-6
CDR3 DNA: TGTGCCAGCAGTTTCTCAGGGATTCCTAATCAGCCCCAGCATTTT
CDR3 protein: CASSFSGIPNQPQHF

J gene: TRBJ2-7
clone size: -
D gene: -
V gene: TRBV9
CDR3 DNA: TGTGCCAGCAGCGTAGCAGCAGGGGCAAGGCTCCACGAGCAGTACTTC
CDR3 protein: CASSVAAGARLHEQYF

J gene: TRBJ2-5
clone size: -
D gene: -
V gene: TRBV4-3
CDR3 DNA: TGCGCCAGCAGCGTATCAGGGGCGGTTGGAGAGACCCAGTACTTC
CDR3 protein: CASSVSGAVGETQYF

J gene: TRBJ2-7
clone size: -
D gene: TRBD1
V gene: TRBV6-6
CDR3 DNA: TGTGCCAGCAGTTCAACAGGGGATATGTACGAGCAGTACTTC
CDR3 protein: CASSSTGDMYEQYF

J gene: TRBJ1-1
clone size: -
D gene: -
V gene: TRBV25-1
CDR3 DNA: TGTGCCAGCAGTGAACCGGATGATGAAGCTTTCTTT
CDR3 protein: CASSEPDDEAFF

J gene: TRBJ1-5
clone size: -
D gene: -
V gene: TRBV10-3
CDR3 DNA: TGTGCCATCAGTCAATATAGCAATCAGCCCCAGCATTTT
CDR3 protein: CAISQYSNQPQHF

J gene: TRBJ2-5
clone size: -
D gene: TRBD2
V gene: TRBV6-5
CDR3 DNA: TGTGCCAGCAGGTCCCTGACTAGCGGAGAGACCCAGTACTTC
CDR3 protein: CASRSLTSGETQYF

J gene: TRBJ1-5
clone size: -
D gene: -
V gene: TRBV19
CDR3 DNA: TGTGCCAGTAGAGGGGGGGCATTCAATCAGCCCCAGCATTTT
CDR3 protein: CASRGGAFNQPQHF

J gene: TRBJ1-2
clone size: -
D gene: TRBD1
V gene: TRBV7-2
CDR3 DNA: TGTGCCAGCAGCTCGACAGGGGCTCGCGTACTATATGGCTACACCTTC
CDR3 protein: CASSSTGARVLYGYTF

J gene: TRBJ2-7
clone size: -
D gene: -
V gene: TRBV10-1
CDR3 DNA: TGCGCCAGCAGTGAGTCCGGCCCGTTGGGGTACGAGCAGTACTTC
CDR3 protein: CASSESGPLGYEQYF

J gene: TRBJ2-1
clone size: -
D gene: TRBD2
V gene: TRBV6-6
CDR3 DNA: TGTGCCAGCAGTTACTCAGCGGGAGGGCCTGCTGAGCAGTTCTTC
CDR3 protein: CASSYSAGGPAEQFF

J gene: TRBJ1-4
clone size: -
D gene: -
V gene: TRBV5-6
CDR3 DNA: TGTGCCAGCAGTTCTGGGACAACTAATGAAAAACTGTTTTTT
CDR3 protein: CASSSGTTNEKLFF

J gene: TRBJ1-1
clone size: few
D gene: -
V gene: TRBV5-4
CDR3 DNA: TGTGCCAGCAGCCGTGTGGGCAGGGCCAACACTGAAGCTTTCTTT
CDR3 protein: CASSRVGRANTEAFF

J gene: TRBJ2-2
clone size: -
D gene: -
V gene: TRBV21-1
CDR3 DNA: TGTGCCAGCCCAAGGTCGCGGGTCTGCGGGACCGGGGAGCTGTTTTTT
CDR3 protein: CASPRSRVCGTGELFF

J gene: TRBJ2-1
clone size: once
D gene: TRBD2
V gene: TRBV9
CDR3 DNA: TGTGCCAGCAGCGCCCTACTAGCGGGTTTCGGCAATGAGCAGTTCTTC
CDR3 protein: CASSALLAGFGNEQFF

J gene: TRBJ1-2
clone size: -
D gene: -
V gene: TRBV4-2
CDR3 DNA: TGTGCCAGCAGCCACCCGGACCGAACTAACTATGGCTACACCTTC
CDR3 protein: CASSHPDRTNYGYTF

J gene: TRBJ2-7
clone size: -
D gene: -
V gene: TRBV7-6
CDR3 DNA: TGTGCCAGCAGCCTGAGCGGCTCCTACGAGCAGTACTTC
CDR3 protein: CASSLSGSYEQYF